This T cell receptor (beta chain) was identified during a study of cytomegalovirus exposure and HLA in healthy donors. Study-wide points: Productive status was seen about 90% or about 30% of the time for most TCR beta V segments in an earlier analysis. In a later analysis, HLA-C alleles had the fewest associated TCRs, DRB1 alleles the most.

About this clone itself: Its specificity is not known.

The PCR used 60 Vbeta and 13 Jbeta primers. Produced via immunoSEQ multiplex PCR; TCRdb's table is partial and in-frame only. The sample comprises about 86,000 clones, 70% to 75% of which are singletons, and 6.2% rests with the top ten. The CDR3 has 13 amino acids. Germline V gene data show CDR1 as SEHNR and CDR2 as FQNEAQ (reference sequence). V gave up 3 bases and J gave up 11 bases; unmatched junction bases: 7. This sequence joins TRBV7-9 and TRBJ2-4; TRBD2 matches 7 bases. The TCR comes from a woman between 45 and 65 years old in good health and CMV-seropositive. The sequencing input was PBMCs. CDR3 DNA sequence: TGTGCCAGCAGCTTCGCAGGGAGGGAGCTTCAGTACTTC. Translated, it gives CASSFAGRELQYF.